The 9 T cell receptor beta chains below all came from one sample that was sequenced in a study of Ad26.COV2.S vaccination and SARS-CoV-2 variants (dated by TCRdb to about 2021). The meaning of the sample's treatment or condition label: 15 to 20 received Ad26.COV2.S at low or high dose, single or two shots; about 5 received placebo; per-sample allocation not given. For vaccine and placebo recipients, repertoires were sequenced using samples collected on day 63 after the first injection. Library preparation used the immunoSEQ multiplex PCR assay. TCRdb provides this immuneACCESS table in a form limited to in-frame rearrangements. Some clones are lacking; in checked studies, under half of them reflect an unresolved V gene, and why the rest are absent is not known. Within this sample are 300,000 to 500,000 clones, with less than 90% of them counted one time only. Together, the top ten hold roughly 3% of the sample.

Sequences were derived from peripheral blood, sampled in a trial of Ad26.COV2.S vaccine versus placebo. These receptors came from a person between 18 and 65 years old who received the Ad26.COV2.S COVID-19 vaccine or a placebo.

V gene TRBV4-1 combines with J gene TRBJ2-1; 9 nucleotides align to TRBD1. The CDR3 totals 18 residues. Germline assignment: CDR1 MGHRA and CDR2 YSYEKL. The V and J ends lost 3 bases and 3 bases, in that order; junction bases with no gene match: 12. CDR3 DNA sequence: TGCGCCAGCAGCCACGCCGTATTGGACAGGGGAAACTACAATGAGCAGTTCTTC. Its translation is CASSHAVLDRGNYNEQFF.

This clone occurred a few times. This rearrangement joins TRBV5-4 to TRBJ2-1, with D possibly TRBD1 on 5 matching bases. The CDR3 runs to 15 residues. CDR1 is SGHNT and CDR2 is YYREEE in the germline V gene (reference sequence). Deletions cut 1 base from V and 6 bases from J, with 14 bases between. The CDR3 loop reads CASSLLGAVRNEQFF. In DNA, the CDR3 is TGTGCCAGCAGCTTGTTAGGGGCCGTCCGCAATGAGCAGTTCTTC.

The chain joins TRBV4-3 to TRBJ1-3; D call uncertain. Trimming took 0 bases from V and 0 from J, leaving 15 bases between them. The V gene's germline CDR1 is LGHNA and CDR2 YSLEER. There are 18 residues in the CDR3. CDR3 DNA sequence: TGCGCCAGCAGCCAAGACCATCCGCCAGCTCTCTCTGGAAACACCATATATTTT. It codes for CASSQDHPPALSGNTIYF.

CDR3 region: CASSDDRGLGTEAFF. The CDR3 coding sequence is TGTGCCAGCAGTGACGACAGGGGCTTAGGCACTGAAGCTTTCTTT. V and J are TRBV6-2 or TRBV6-3 and TRBJ1-1, with 8 bases identical to TRBD1. With V trimmed by 5 bases and J by 4 bases, 9 bases remained unmatched. The CDR3 is made up of 15 amino acids. Germline V gene lookup returns CDR1 MNHEY and CDR2 SVGEGT.

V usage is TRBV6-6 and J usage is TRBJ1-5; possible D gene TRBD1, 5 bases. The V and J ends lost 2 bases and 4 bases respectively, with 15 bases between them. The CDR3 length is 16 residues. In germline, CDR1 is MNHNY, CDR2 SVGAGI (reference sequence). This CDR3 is CASSYQRRGGNQPQHF. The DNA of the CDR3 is TGTGCCAGCAGTTACCAAAGGAGGGGAGGGAATCAGCCCCAGCATTTT.

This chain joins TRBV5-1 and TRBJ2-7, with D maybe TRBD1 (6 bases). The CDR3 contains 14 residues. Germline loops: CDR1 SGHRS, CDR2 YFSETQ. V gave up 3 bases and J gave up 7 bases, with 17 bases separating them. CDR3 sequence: CASSSRPGAGEQYF. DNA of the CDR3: TGCGCCAGCAGCTCGCGTCCAGGGGCCGGGGAGCAGTACTTC. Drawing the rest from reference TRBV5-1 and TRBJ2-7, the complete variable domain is KAGVTQTPRYLIKTRGQQVTLSCSPISGHRSVSWYQQTPGQGLQFLFEYFSETQRNKGNFPGRFSGRQFSNSRSEMNVSTLELGDSALYLCASSSRPGAGEQYFGPGTRLTVT.

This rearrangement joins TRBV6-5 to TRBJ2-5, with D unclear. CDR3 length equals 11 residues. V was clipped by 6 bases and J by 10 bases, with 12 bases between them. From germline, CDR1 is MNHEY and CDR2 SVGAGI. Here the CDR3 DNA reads TGTGCCAGCAGCTCCGGCTGGAGCCAGTACTTC. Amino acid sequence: CASSSGWSQYF.

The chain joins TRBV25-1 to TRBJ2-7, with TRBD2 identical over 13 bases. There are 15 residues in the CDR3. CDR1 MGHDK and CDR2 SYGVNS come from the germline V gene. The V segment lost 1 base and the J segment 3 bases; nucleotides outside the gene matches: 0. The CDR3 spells CASSEWTSGGYEQYF. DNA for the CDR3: TGTGCCAGCAGTGAATGGACTAGCGGGGGCTACGAGCAGTACTTC.

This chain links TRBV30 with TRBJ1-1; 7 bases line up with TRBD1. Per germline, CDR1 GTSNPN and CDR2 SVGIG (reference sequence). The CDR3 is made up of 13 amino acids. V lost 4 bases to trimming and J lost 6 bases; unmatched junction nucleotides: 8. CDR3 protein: CAWKPDRDSEAFF. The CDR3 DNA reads TGTGCCTGGAAACCCGACAGGGACTCTGAAGCTTTCTTT.